This TCR beta chain was identified in a study of T cells in Graves' hyperthyroidism and ophthalmopathy. Amplified TCR beta CDR3 regions came from RNA transcripts. Using the HTBI primer set, a first-round RT-PCR was run on the TCR CDR3. TCRdb re-called the multiplex PCR reads with MiXCR, one entry per CDR3 protein. The data show approximately 400,000 distinct CDR3 sequences, roughly 13% seen once. The CDR3 length is 16 residues. V shed 4 bases, J shed 3 bases, and the junction held 11 bases outside the gene matches. This clonotype was detected many times. The source material was blood. The rearrangement joins TRBV12-3 or TRBV12-4 to TRBJ2-7; 8 bases match TRBD2. This sequence was found in a man aged 25 to 40 with Graves' hyperthyroidism that later progressed to Graves' ophthalmopathy. CDR3 in amino acids: CASSSFGGGAGYEQYF. The CDR3 bases are TGTGCCAGCAGTTCGTTCGGGGGGGGAGCAGGCTACGAGCAGTACTTC.